Following are 31 T cell receptor beta chains from one sample sequenced in a study of shared clonotypes between healthy human individuals. Sequencing used immunoSEQ multiplex PCR; TCRdb keeps in-frame clones, though not all of them. The sample holds 600,000 to 700,000 clones, around four fifths seen once. Material: memory CD4+ T cells sorted from blood. Subset in this sample: CD45RA-negative fraction. The receptors originated from a woman in her twenties or thirties in good health.

The genes are TRBV7-2 and TRBJ2-5; D is perhaps TRBD1 (5 bases). With 5 bases removed from V and 3 bases from J, the gap between germline ends came to 16 bases. This CDR3 comprises 15 residues. The germline CDR1 and CDR2 sequences are SGHTA and FQGNSA. The CDR3 region is CASSLLRTSKETQYF. The CDR3 DNA is TGTGCCAGCAGCCTCCTCCGGACATCTAAAGAGACCCAGTACTTC.

This clone turned up a few times. The J gene is TRBJ1-1, the V gene TRBV19, with D perhaps TRBD1 (6 bases). The CDR3 contains 16 residues. V was clipped by 5 bases and J by 1 base, with 17 bases between them. Germline CDR1 and CDR2: LNHDA and SQIVND (reference sequence). The CDR3 DNA reads as TGTGCCAGTAGTCTGCGGGACAAAAGGTGGAACACTGAAGCTTTCTTT. This sequence encodes CASSLRDKRWNTEAFF.

V usage is TRBV5-4 and J usage is TRBJ2-1, with 7 bases that match TRBD2. There are 14 residues in the CDR3. Trimming took 2 bases from V and 3 from J; bases not matched to a gene: 2. CDR1 and CDR2 (germline): SGHNT, YYREEE (reference sequence). CDR3 residues: CASSFERDYNEQFF. The DNA of the CDR3 is TGTGCCAGCAGCTTTGAGCGGGACTACAATGAGCAGTTCTTC.

The chain combines TRBV19 with TRBJ2-4, with D possibly being TRBD2 (6 bases). Germline V CDR1 and CDR2: LNHDA, SQIVND (reference sequence). V was trimmed by 3 bases and J by 9 bases, leaving 15 bases between them. This CDR3 region has 14 residues. As DNA, the CDR3 is TGTGCCAGTAGTATCCCGGGGGAGGTAGTCATTCAGTACTTC. Protein sequence: CASSIPGEVVIQYF.

Of note for this clone: Other DNA sequences in this sample translate to the same CDR3. The V call is TRBV29-1, the J call TRBJ2-5; D perhaps matches TRBD2 (6 bases). Germline lookup yields CDR1 SQVTM and CDR2 ANQGSEA. The CDR3 runs 12 residues. V was clipped by 7 bases and J by 2 bases, with 11 bases between them. The CDR3 spells CSGRAGQETQYF. The CDR3 DNA reads as TGCAGCGGGAGGGCAGGGCAAGAGACCCAGTACTTC.

The rearrangement uses TRBV6-5 and TRBJ2-1; 13 positions match TRBD2. J gave up 6 bases and V 6 bases, and 5 bases lay outside the gene matches. CDR1 and CDR2 from the germline V gene are MNHEY and SVGAGI. The length of the CDR3 is 15 residues. CDR3 loop: CASRGGLAGVNEQFF. The CDR3 DNA follows: TGTGCCAGCAGGGGCGGACTAGCGGGAGTCAATGAGCAGTTCTTC.

This clone appeared a few times. V is TRBV10-2 and J is TRBJ2-5; maybe TRBD1 (6 bases). CDR1 and CDR2 (germline): WSHSY, SAAADI. The CDR3 is 14 residues long. Trimming took 0 bases from V and 9 from J, leaving 14 bases between them. The CDR3, as DNA: TGCGCCAGCAGTGAGTCTGGGCAGGGGTTGGCCCAGTACTTC. Translated, it gives CASSESGQGLAQYF.

The chain uses TRBV4-1 and TRBJ1-1; no clear D. This CDR3 has 14 residues. Germline V gives CDR1 MGHRA, CDR2 YSYEKL. Trimming removed 1 base from V and 1 base from J, with 7 bases in between. The CDR3 DNA reads as TGCGCCAGCAGCCAAGCGCTCGGGAACACTGAAGCTTTCTTT. Translation gives CASSQALGNTEAFF.

The V gene is TRBV28, the J gene TRBJ2-7, with D hard to call. This CDR3 is built from 13 residues. Germline CDR1 reads MDHEN; CDR2 reads SYDVKM. V gave up 5 bases and J gave up 2 bases, with 10 bases separating them. CDR3 nucleotides: TGTGCCAGCAGTCCCCTGGGCACCTACGAGCAGTACTTC. Translation: CASSPLGTYEQYF.

J is TRBJ1-4 and V is TRBV5-1; D is perhaps TRBD1 (6 bases). The V gene lost 3 bases and the J gene lost 5 bases, with 11 bases spanning the gap. Per the germline V gene, CDR1 is SGHRS and CDR2 is YFSETQ. There are 14 residues in the CDR3. CDR3: CASSSGGGNEKLFF. The DNA for the CDR3 is TGCGCCAGCAGCTCGGGAGGGGGGAATGAAAAACTGTTTTTT.

V and J are TRBV19 and TRBJ2-5; D is perhaps TRBD1 (6 bases). TRBJ2-7 matches the DNA end more closely, so the J call is doubtful. The CDR3 has 14 residues. Per germline, CDR1 LNHDA and CDR2 SQIVND (reference sequence). Here the CDR3 DNA reads TGTGCCAGTAGTAGGGGGCTGCAGGTCCACGAGCAGTACTTC. The encoded protein is CASSRGLQVHEQYF.

The chain employs TRBV29-1 and TRBJ2-4; the D gene is possibly TRBD2 (5 bases). Trimming left V 3 bases short and J 3 bases short, with 6 bases between. This CDR3 comprises 12 residues. The germline gives CDR1 SQVTM, CDR2 ANQGSEA. The CDR3 DNA sequence: TGCAGCGTTGACGACTACAAAAACATTCAGTACTTC. This codes for CSVDDYKNIQYF.

The count of this clone is one. The V call is TRBV19, the J call TRBJ1-4; 7 positions agree with TRBD1. V lost 6 bases to trimming and J lost 0 bases; unmatched junction nucleotides: 4. The length of the CDR3 is 15 residues. From germline, CDR1 is LNHDA and CDR2 SQIVND (reference sequence). CDR3 loop: CASRPGTATNEKLFF. In DNA, the CDR3 is TGTGCCAGTAGGCCAGGGACAGCAACTAATGAAAAACTGTTTTTT.

This chain connects TRBV25-1 to TRBJ2-3; TRBD1 matches 9 bases. V shed 2 bases, J shed 2 bases, and the junction held 5 bases outside the gene matches. The V gene's germline CDR1 is MGHDK and CDR2 SYGVNS. The CDR3 has 16 residues. CDR3 DNA sequence: TGTGCCAGCAGTGAAAGGAGGACAGGGGACACAGATACGCAGTATTTT. Its translation is CASSERRTGDTDTQYF.

V is TRBV7-6 and J is TRBJ2-2; 12 positions agree with TRBD2. Germline assignment: CDR1 SGHVS and CDR2 FNYEAQ. V shed 3 bases and J 7 bases; nucleotides not matched to a gene: 9. This CDR3 is 17 amino acids long. This CDR3 is CASSLGASGRAHGELFF. CDR3 bases: TGTGCCAGCAGCTTGGGGGCTAGCGGGAGGGCCCACGGGGAGCTGTTTTTT.

The gene calls are TRBV7-9 and TRBJ2-6; TRBD2 might be the D (5 bases). Germline V gene sequence: CDR1 SEHNR, CDR2 FQNEAQ (reference sequence). The ends were cut back, 3 bases at V and 0 bases at J, with 15 bases in the middle. This CDR3 contains 18 residues. The CDR3 sequence is CASSFFGRGYSGANVLTF. For the CDR3, the DNA is TGTGCCAGCAGCTTTTTCGGTCGAGGGTACTCTGGGGCCAACGTCCTGACTTTC. Supplemented by reference TRBV7-9 and TRBJ2-6, the full variable domain reads DTGVSQNPRHKITKRGQNVTFRCDPISEHNRLYWYRQTLGQGPEFLTYFQNEAQLEKSRLLSDRFSAERPKGSFSTLEIQRTEQGDSAMYLCASSFFGRGYSGANVLTFGAGSRLTVL.

The V call is TRBV5-1, the J call TRBJ2-3, with 15 bases lining up with TRBD2. Germline-derived CDR1 and CDR2 are SGHRS and YFSETQ. Trimming removed 4 bases from V and 3 bases from J; junction bases left unmatched: 3. The CDR3 is 16 residues long. Written as DNA, the CDR3 is TGCGCCAGCAGCGGAGGGACTAGCGGGAGGACAGATACGCAGTATTTT. Amino acid sequence: CASSGGTSGRTDTQYF.

V and J are TRBV6-6 and TRBJ2-2; D gene ambiguous. Germline-derived CDR1 and CDR2 are MNHNY and SVGAGI (reference sequence). With 7 bases removed from V and 6 bases from J, the gap between germline ends came to 15 bases. The CDR3 has 14 residues. The CDR3 region is CASKDAERSGELFF. CDR3 DNA: TGTGCCAGCAAGGATGCGGAGAGGTCCGGGGAGCTGTTTTTT.

The chain has TRBV5-6 and TRBJ1-1; TRBD1 matches 7 bases. The CDR3 sequence is 14 residues long. V shed 4 bases, J shed 1 base, and the junction held 4 bases outside the gene matches. Germline values: CDR1 SGHDT, CDR2 YYEEEE. The CDR3 DNA follows: TGTGCCAGCAGCGGACGACAGGGGAACACTGAAGCTTTCTTT. As protein: CASSGRQGNTEAFF.

With regard to this clone: A much larger clone lies a single base off, so this may be a read error. The same CDR3 also results from other DNA sequences found in this sample. V is TRBV11-1 and J is TRBJ2-7, with a tentative D call TRBD1 (5 bases). Looked up from germline, CDR1 is SGHAT and CDR2 is FQDESV (reference sequence). Trimming took 2 bases from V and 3 from J, leaving 5 bases between them. There are 12 residues in the CDR3. The CDR3 DNA is TGTGCCAGCAGCTTACAGGGCTACGAGCAGTACTTC. Protein: CASSLQGYEQYF.

The chain employs TRBV7-2 and TRBJ1-6, with D possibly TRBD1 on 5 matching bases. Between the trimmed V and J ends, which lost 2 bases and 5 bases, there was a span of 16 bases. Germline CDR1 SGHTA, CDR2 FQGNSA. The CDR3 totals 17 residues. The CDR3 DNA is TGTGCCAGCAGCTTATGGGACCCCGGGGTTAATAATTCACCCCTCCACTTT. The encoded protein is CASSLWDPGVNNSPLHF.

This clone showed up many times. The chain carries TRBV14 and TRBJ2-1, with D possibly matching TRBD2 (6 bases). Trimming took 3 bases from V and 12 from J, leaving 18 bases between them. The germline V gene has CDR1 SGHDN and CDR2 FVKESK. The CDR3 has 14 amino acids. In DNA form, the CDR3 reads TGTGCCAGCAGCCAGGGGGTCGGGAGTAAAAGGCAGTTCTTC. This codes for CASSQGVGSKRQFF.

This chain uses TRBV5-1 with TRBJ1-4, with unresolved D. The CDR3 consists of 14 residues. Germline V gene lookup returns CDR1 SGHRS and CDR2 YFSETQ. Trimming took 1 base from V and 1 from J, leaving 5 bases between them. The CDR3: CASSLLGTNEKLFF. The CDR3 DNA reads TGCGCCAGCAGCTTGTTAGGAACTAATGAAAAACTGTTTTTT. Full variable domain (outside the CDR3, taken from reference TRBV5-1 and TRBJ1-4): KAGVTQTPRYLIKTRGQQVTLSCSPISGHRSVSWYQQTPGQGLQFLFEYFSETQRNKGNFPGRFSGRQFSNSRSEMNVSTLELGDSALYLCASSLLGTNEKLFFGSGTQLSVL.

This clone has just one count. The CDR3 sequence: CASSFGTRVGPTEAFF. The CDR3 DNA reads TGCGCCAGCAGCTTTGGGACCAGGGTTGGACCCACTGAAGCTTTCTTT. The chain joins TRBV5-1 to TRBJ1-1, with TRBD1 as a possible D gene (5 bases). This CDR3 comprises 16 residues. Trimming took off 2 bases at V and 4 bases at J, with 18 bases between the two ends. Germline CDR1 and CDR2: SGHRS and YFSETQ.

J is TRBJ1-5 and V is TRBV19, with D uncertain. The CDR3 runs 14 residues. Deletions cut 9 bases from V and 0 bases from J, with 12 bases between. CDR1 is LNHDA, CDR2 SQIVND, per germline (reference sequence). CDR3 coding DNA: TGTGCCAGCTCCTGGGCAGATAGCAATCAGCCCCAGCATTTT. It specifies CASSWADSNQPQHF.

The chain combines TRBV7-2 with TRBJ2-7; D is possibly TRBD1 (6 bases). CDR1 is SGHTA, CDR2 FQGNSA, per germline. This CDR3 region has 14 residues. V was clipped by 6 bases and J by 3 bases, with 15 bases between them. DNA of the CDR3: TGTGCCAGCAGATCACCGGGACAAAACTACGAGCAGTACTTC. Its protein product is CASRSPGQNYEQYF.

CDR3 amino acids: CASSQAGGGGEQYF. CDR3 DNA: TGTGCCAGCAGCCAAGCAGGAGGGGGCGGCGAGCAGTACTTC. The chain combines TRBV14 with TRBJ2-7; weak D call: TRBD1 (7 bases). The germline V gene has CDR1 SGHDN and CDR2 FVKESK. There are 14 residues in the CDR3. V was shortened by 1 base and J by 6 bases, with 13 bases between the two germline ends.

The chain recombines TRBV28 with TRBJ2-5; 10 nucleotides line up with TRBD2. The trim removed 2 bases at V and 4 bases at J, leaving 4 bases unmatched. Germline V lookup: CDR1 MDHEN, CDR2 SYDVKM. There are 15 residues in the CDR3. The CDR3 nucleotides read TGTGCCAGCAGTTTAAGGCTAGCGGGAGCAGAGACCCAGTACTTC. Its translation is CASSLRLAGAETQYF.

The CDR3 DNA reads as TGTGCCAGCAGCTTGAGAAGGACGGACCTTCGGGGCTACGAGCAGTACTTC. Translated, it gives CASSLRRTDLRGYEQYF. The chain uses TRBV5-8 and TRBJ2-7; D perhaps matches TRBD2 (5 bases). V was pared by 1 base and J by 3 bases, with 20 bases between. Germline values: CDR1 SGHTS, CDR2 YDEGEE. CDR3 length: 17 amino acids.

The chain has TRBV30 and TRBJ1-2, with D possibly matching TRBD1 (6 bases). Germline V gives CDR1 GTSNPN, CDR2 SVGIG (reference sequence). This CDR3 contains 12 residues. The V gene lost 5 bases and the J gene lost 8 bases, with 15 bases spanning the gap. The CDR3 sequence is CAWESTGLGYTF. The CDR3 DNA follows: TGTGCCTGGGAATCAACAGGGCTGGGCTACACCTTC. Filled out from reference TRBV30 and TRBJ1-2, the complete variable domain reads SQTIHQWPATLVQPVGSPLSLECTVEGTSNPNLYWYRQAAGRGLQLLFYSVGIGQISSEVPQNLSASRPQDRQFILSSKKLLLSDSGFYLCAWESTGLGYTFGSGTRLTVV.

The rearrangement joins TRBV28 to TRBJ1-5; D uncertain. Trimming pared 2 bases from V and 3 bases from J, leaving 11 bases between. The CDR3 runs 15 residues. Germline CDR1 MDHEN, CDR2 SYDVKM. The CDR3 sequence is CASSLRGSHNQPQHF. CDR3 DNA: TGTGCCAGCAGTTTACGTGGCTCACACAATCAGCCCCAGCATTTT.